This passage covers 25 T cell receptor beta chains from one sample sequenced in a study of response to subunit inactivated influenza vaccine (dated by TCRdb to the late 2010s). The library was produced with RT-PCR. The run used an Illumina HiSeq 2500. TCRdb ran its own pipeline on the public reads, namely fastp trimming at Q25 and MiXCR clone calling, and kept in-frame beta chains. Each record represents a unique CDR3 protein, reported with the most common genes and DNA among its rows. Present in this sample are about 780,000 distinct CDR3 sequences, about 18% of which were seen just once. The ten largest clones represent roughly a tenth of the sample. Sequencing used PBMCs from blood, obtained around 5 days after vaccination. The source is a man in his fifties who received an inactivated influenza vaccine. Donor details come from another sample of the same person, matched by shared clones.

The chain combines TRBV12-3 or TRBV12-4 with TRBJ2-2; 9 positions match TRBD1. This CDR3 comprises 15 residues. Germline trimming cut 8 bases from V and 6 bases from J; bases unmatched to any gene: 10. CDR3 sequence reads: CASGPWDRAAGELFF. The CDR3 bases are TGTGCCAGCGGGCCCTGGGACAGGGCGGCCGGGGAGCTGTTTTTT.

The sample holds a few counts of this clonotype. This chain connects TRBV7-9 to TRBJ2-3; 7 bases align to TRBD1. The CDR3 contains 16 residues. V trimming: 1 base; J trimming: 8 bases; junction bases outside the gene matches: 12. The germline gives CDR1 SEHNR, CDR2 FQNEAQ (reference sequence). The CDR3 loop reads CASSLEGGLKAATQYF. Written as DNA, the CDR3 is TGTGCCAGCAGCTTAGAAGGGGGCTTGAAGGCAGCTACGCAGTATTTT. Filled out from reference TRBV7-9 and TRBJ2-3, the complete variable domain reads DTGVSQNPRHKITKRGQNVTFRCDPISEHNRLYWYRQTLGQGPEFLTYFQNEAQLEKSRLLSDRFSAERPKGSFSTLEIQRTEQGDSAMYLCASSLEGGLKAATQYFGPGTRLTVL.

This clonotype has more than one count but fewer than ten. The rearrangement joins TRBV7-9 to TRBJ2-7; 7 bases map to TRBD2. The CDR3 length is 14 residues. Looked up from germline, CDR1 is SEHNR and CDR2 is FQNEAQ (reference sequence). V lost 7 bases and J lost 5; bases outside the gene matches: 11. This CDR3 reads CASTPWGGVDEQYF. As DNA, the CDR3 is TGTGCCAGCACCCCCTGGGGGGGGGTGGACGAGCAGTACTTC.

The chain joins TRBV5-6 to TRBJ2-7; 8 bases fit TRBD1. Germline CDR1 SGHDT, CDR2 YYEEEE. The CDR3 runs 16 residues. V shed 2 bases, J shed 2 bases, and the junction held 9 bases outside the gene matches. CDR3 sequence: CASSFSLSTGAYEQYF. In DNA form, the CDR3 reads TGTGCCAGCAGCTTCTCCCTCTCGACAGGGGCCTACGAGCAGTACTTC. Drawing the rest from reference TRBV5-6 and TRBJ2-7, the complete variable domain is DAGVTQSPTHLIKTRGQQVTLRCSPKSGHDTVSWYQQALGQGPQFIFQYYEEEERQRGNFPDRFSGHQFPNYSSELNVNALLLGDSALYLCASSFSLSTGAYEQYFGPGTRLTVT.

This clonotype was recorded a few times. The CDR3 protein is CASWVGSGRSNEQFF. The CDR3 DNA reads TGTGCCAGTTGGGTGGGGAGCGGGAGATCCAATGAGCAGTTCTTC. This chain uses TRBV6-1 with TRBJ2-1; 8 bases agree with TRBD2. The CDR3 totals 15 residues. Trimming cost V 9 bases and J 6 bases; bases outside gene matches: 13. Germline V CDR1 and CDR2: MNHNS, SASEGT.

This clonotype was seen more than once but under ten times. The V and J genes are TRBV5-1 and TRBJ2-2; perhaps TRBD2 as D (5 bases). CDR3 length: 12 residues. Germline V gene lookup returns CDR1 SGHRS and CDR2 YFSETQ. Trimming removed 4 bases from V and 7 bases from J, with 8 bases in between. For the CDR3, the DNA is TGCGCCAGCAGCGTAGGACTCGGGGAGCTGTTTTTT. Its protein product is CASSVGLGELFF.

This clonotype came up many times. The CDR3 sequence: CSARDGGYYYNEQFF. The CDR3 bases are TGCAGTGCTAGAGATGGCGGGTATTACTACAATGAGCAGTTCTTC. The rearrangement links TRBV20-1 to TRBJ2-1; D is perhaps TRBD2 (5 bases). Germline V gene lookup returns CDR1 DFQATT and CDR2 SNEGSKA (reference sequence). Trimming removed 0 bases at V and 3 bases at J, with 12 bases between. This CDR3 contains 15 residues.

This rearrangement joins TRBV20-1 to TRBJ1-5; D is perhaps TRBD1 (5 bases). This CDR3 contains 13 residues. Between the trimmed V and J ends, which lost 6 bases and 5 bases, there was a span of 14 bases. CDR1 DFQATT and CDR2 SNEGSKA come from the germline V gene (reference sequence). The CDR3, as DNA: TGCAGTGCGAGTTACGGGGGGGATCAGCCCCAGCATTTT. Amino acids: CSASYGGDQPQHF.

The chain joins TRBV6-5 to TRBJ1-3; D is unresolved. In germline, CDR1 is MNHEY, CDR2 SVGAGI. V lost 2 bases and J 0 bases, leaving 14 bases between the germline ends. The CDR3 length is 17 residues. The CDR3 here is CASSYLPADVSGNTIYF. In nucleotides, the CDR3 is TGTGCCAGCAGTTACCTACCGGCGGACGTCTCTGGAAACACCATATATTTT.

This clonotype was counted a few times. J is TRBJ2-7 and V is TRBV28; D assignment may be TRBD1 or TRBD2 (6 bases each). This CDR3 has 14 amino acids. Looked up from germline, CDR1 is MDHEN and CDR2 is SYDVKM. Trimming cost V 6 bases and J 2 bases, with 14 bases left between them. The CDR3 DNA follows: TGTGCCAGCAGAGGGGACCGGGGGCCCTACGAGCAGTACTTC. Translation gives CASRGDRGPYEQYF.

V is TRBV20-1 and J is TRBJ1-1; no firm D call. Trimming took 5 bases from V and 1 from J, leaving 8 bases between them. The germline V gene encodes CDR1 DFQATT and CDR2 SNEGSKA (reference sequence). The CDR3 runs to 12 residues. DNA of the CDR3: TGCAGTGCTCAGGCGCCGAACACTGAAGCTTTCTTT. Its translation: CSAQAPNTEAFF.

This clonotype was recorded a few times. The rearrangement joins TRBV9 to TRBJ2-5; unclear D gene. The CDR3 spans 14 residues. The V and J ends lost 4 bases and 5 bases respectively, with 15 bases between them. Germline-derived CDR1 and CDR2 are SGDLS and YYNGEE. CDR3 in amino acids: CASSPWSYAETQYF. The CDR3 nucleotides are TGTGCCAGCAGCCCCTGGAGCTACGCGGAGACCCAGTACTTC.

This clonotype was observed many times. The chain employs TRBV27 and TRBJ2-3; 11 nucleotides match TRBD2. From germline, CDR1 is MNHEY and CDR2 SMNVEV (reference sequence). Trimming took 5 bases from V and 2 from J; bases not matched to a gene: 3. The CDR3 runs to 15 residues. CDR3: CASSKTSGITDTQYF. CDR3 nucleotides: TGTGCCAGCAGTAAGACTAGCGGGATCACAGATACGCAGTATTTT.

This clonotype has more than one count but fewer than ten. The rearrangement joins TRBV5-1 to TRBJ2-3; 9 nucleotides agree with TRBD1. The CDR3 has 14 residues. Germline lookup yields CDR1 SGHRS and CDR2 YFSETQ. J lost 2 bases, V lost 3 bases, and 1 base had no gene match. CDR3 bases: TGCGCCAGCAGCTGGACAGGGGTCACAGATACGCAGTATTTT. The encoded protein is CASSWTGVTDTQYF.

This clonotype was counted between two and nine times. The chain carries TRBV5-1 and TRBJ2-5, with D possibly being TRBD1 (5 bases). The V end was cut by 0 bases, the J end by 3 bases, with 15 bases between. This CDR3 region has 16 residues. Germline V gene data show CDR1 as SGHRS and CDR2 as YFSETQ. The CDR3 here is CASSLALVLGEETQYF. The CDR3 DNA reads as TGCGCCAGCAGCTTGGCCTTGGTCTTAGGGGAAGAGACCCAGTACTTC.

In its sample, this clonotype was seen a few times. The chain links TRBV12-3 or TRBV12-4 to TRBJ1-4, with D unclear. The CDR3 is 14 amino acids. V lost 5 bases to trimming and J lost 3 bases, with 10 bases between them. CDR3 DNA sequence: TGTGCCAGCAGTCAGACGGTCGCTAATGAAAAACTGTTTTTT. Translation gives CASSQTVANEKLFF.

The rearrangement links TRBV20-1 to TRBJ2-7, with a tentative D call TRBD1 (6 bases). V was clipped by 4 bases and J by 3 bases, with 13 bases between them. From germline, CDR1 is DFQATT and CDR2 SNEGSKA (reference sequence). This CDR3 spans 13 amino acids. For the CDR3, the DNA is TGCAGTGCTAATCGGGACACGGTCTACGAGCAGTACTTC. Translating it yields CSANRDTVYEQYF.

The chain's CDR3 is CASSQDTSNYGYTF. DNA of the CDR3: TGTGCCAGCAGCCAGGACACTTCTAACTATGGCTACACCTTC. The chain combines TRBV3-1 with TRBJ1-2; possibly TRBD1 for D (5 bases). Between the trimmed V and J ends, which lost 3 bases and 0 bases, there was a span of 8 bases. Germline V lookup: CDR1 LGHDT, CDR2 YNNKEL (reference sequence). This CDR3 is built from 14 residues.

This clonotype was detected a few times. The V and J genes are TRBV29-1 and TRBJ1-1, with D unresolved. The V gene lost 0 bases and the J gene lost 3 bases, with 8 bases spanning the gap. CDR1 is SQVTM, CDR2 ANQGSEA, per germline. This CDR3 spans 13 amino acids. This chain's CDR3 is CSVEESWDTEAFF. CDR3 DNA sequence: TGCAGCGTTGAAGAATCGTGGGACACTGAAGCTTTCTTT. The full variable domain, rest sourced from reference TRBV29-1 and TRBJ1-1, is SAVISQKPSRDICQRGTSLTIQCQVDSQVTMMFWYRQQPGQSLTLIATANQGSEATYESGFVIDKFPISRPNLTFSTLTVSNMSPEDSSIYLCSVEESWDTEAFFGQGTRLTVV.

At least ten counts were recorded for this clonotype. The V and J genes are TRBV6-2 or TRBV6-3 and TRBJ2-3; 12 bases are shared with TRBD2. V was pared by 6 bases and J by 1 base, with 5 bases of the junction left unmatched. CDR3 size: 16 residues. The V gene's germline CDR1 is MNHEY and CDR2 SVGEGT. The CDR3 DNA follows: TGTGCCAGCAGCCGACTAGCGGGAGATGGCACAGATACGCAGTATTTT. Its protein is CASSRLAGDGTDTQYF.

There are a few counts of this clonotype. This sequence joins TRBV7-6 and TRBJ2-1; tentative D call: TRBD1 (6 bases). The CDR3 consists of 17 residues. Germline V lookup: CDR1 SGHVS, CDR2 FNYEAQ. V lost 5 bases and J 0 bases, leaving 17 bases between the germline ends. The CDR3 coding sequence is TGTGCCAGCAGCCCAGGGGTTAGCGTCAACTCCTACAATGAGCAGTTCTTC. Encoded protein: CASSPGVSVNSYNEQFF.

This clonotype was detected a few times. The rearrangement joins TRBV5-1 to TRBJ1-4; the match to TRBD1 covers 7 bases. CDR1 is SGHRS and CDR2 is YFSETQ in the germline V gene. Trimming took 4 bases from V and 6 from J; bases not matched to a gene: 6. CDR3 length: 14 amino acids. The CDR3 coding sequence is TGCGCCAGCAGCACCGGGACAGCTGATGAAAAACTGTTTTTT. It specifies CASSTGTADEKLFF.

This clonotype has more than one count but fewer than ten. In DNA, the CDR3 is TGTGCCAGCAGCTTAGGTAGCGGGGGGGGTACAGATACGCAGTATTTT. This encodes CASSLGSGGGTDTQYF. The chain employs TRBV7-8 and TRBJ2-3; 11 bases align to TRBD2. The J segment lost 3 bases and the V segment lost 1 base, leaving 3 bases of the junction unmatched. Germline CDR1 is SGHVS and CDR2 is FQNEAQ. The CDR3 loop spans 16 amino acids.

This clonotype was detected only a few times. This chain uses TRBV15 with TRBJ1-2; D is unresolved. The V and J ends lost 3 bases and 4 bases respectively, with 15 bases between them. The germline gives CDR1 LNHNV, CDR2 YYDKDF (reference sequence). This CDR3 has 15 residues. The CDR3 nucleotides read TGTGCCACCAGCAGGGCTACATCCGAGGGCTATGGCTACACCTTC. It specifies CATSRATSEGYGYTF.

The chain recombines TRBV20-1 with TRBJ2-1; 14 bases agree with TRBD2. This CDR3 has 17 amino acids. The V and J ends lost 3 bases and 4 bases, in that order; junction bases with no gene match: 8. CDR1 DFQATT and CDR2 SNEGSKA come from the germline V gene (reference sequence). CDR3: CSARDWGLAGAYNEQFF. The CDR3 DNA follows: TGCAGTGCTAGGGATTGGGGACTAGCGGGGGCATACAATGAGCAGTTCTTC.